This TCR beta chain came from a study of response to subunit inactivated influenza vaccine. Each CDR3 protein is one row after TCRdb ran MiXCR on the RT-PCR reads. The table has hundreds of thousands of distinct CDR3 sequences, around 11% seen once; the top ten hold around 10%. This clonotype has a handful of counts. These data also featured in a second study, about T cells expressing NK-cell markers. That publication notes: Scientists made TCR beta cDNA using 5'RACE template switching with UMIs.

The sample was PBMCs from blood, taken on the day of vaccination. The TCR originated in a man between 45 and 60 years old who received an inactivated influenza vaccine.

This chain's CDR3 is CASSIISGGPLYNEQFF. CDR3 nucleotides: TGTGCCAGCAGTATCATTAGCGGGGGGCCCCTATACAATGAGCAGTTCTTC. The chain combines TRBV28 with TRBJ2-1, with TRBD2 identical over 10 bases. CDR3 length equals 17 residues. Germline loops: CDR1 MDHEN, CDR2 SYDVKM. The V gene end was trimmed by 5 bases and the J gene end by 4 bases; junction bases not matched to a gene: 11.